The 23 T cell receptor beta chains reported below all come from one sample, sequenced in a study of blood T cell repertoires in COVID-19. Here immunoSEQ multiplex PCR was the method, and the copy in TCRdb shows in-frame clones only, minus some. The sample has around 240,000 clones; about 83% are singletons. Sequencing was done on a sample of peripheral blood. These receptors were taken from a woman in her forties or fifties with acute or convalescent COVID-19.

The genes are TRBV4-3 and TRBJ2-5, with D perhaps matching TRBD2 (6 bases). Germline CDR1 and CDR2: LGHNA and YSLEER. This CDR3 has 16 amino acids. Trimming took 0 bases from V and 5 from J, leaving 16 bases between them. The CDR3 region has the DNA TGCGCCAGCAGCCAAGAAGTTGACGTAGGGAGGGAGACCCAGTACTTC. Its translation is CASSQEVDVGRETQYF.

There are a few counts of this clone. The chain is built from TRBV4-1 and TRBJ1-3; D is perhaps TRBD1 (6 bases). CDR1 and CDR2 (germline): MGHRA, YSYEKL. V lost 5 bases and J lost 0, with 17 bases in between. The CDR3 contains 17 residues. CDR3 sequence (DNA): TGCGCCAGCAGCAGGGACACAACAGGCCGCTCTGGAAACACCATATATTTT. It codes for CASSRDTTGRSGNTIYF.

This chain connects TRBV27 to TRBJ1-4, with a possible D match to TRBD1 (5 bases). CDR3 length: 11 residues. V was shortened by 5 bases and J by 10 bases, with 8 bases between the two germline ends. Germline CDR1 MNHEY, CDR2 SMNVEV (reference sequence). This CDR3 reads CASSLGGKLFF. CDR3 nucleotides: TGTGCCAGCAGTCTGGGGGGAAAACTGTTTTTT.

The chain carries TRBV5-1 and TRBJ2-7, with D perhaps TRBD2 (6 bases). Germline CDR1 reads SGHRS; CDR2 reads YFSETQ. The CDR3 is made up of 14 amino acids. Trimming cost V 4 bases and J 3 bases, with 14 bases left between them. DNA of the CDR3: TGCGCCAGCAGCCCGCGGGCCGGGGGCTACGAGCAGTACTTC. Its protein is CASSPRAGGYEQYF.

V and J are TRBV5-6 and TRBJ1-1, with D uncertain. The CDR3 sequence is 16 residues long. From germline, CDR1 is SGHDT and CDR2 YYEEEE. The ends were cut back, 3 bases at V and 6 bases at J, with 21 bases in the middle. Here the CDR3 DNA reads TGTGCCAGCAGCTCCAGACTTGGAATACATTTACCTGAAGCTTTCTTT. The encoded protein is CASSSRLGIHLPEAFF.

This sequence joins TRBV7-9 and TRBJ2-3, with D possibly matching TRBD2 (6 bases). The ends were cut back, 0 bases at V and 0 bases at J, with 10 bases in the middle. The CDR3 covers 16 residues. The germline CDR1 and CDR2 sequences are SEHNR and FQNEAQ (reference sequence). The CDR3 protein is CASSLASGHSTDTQYF. The CDR3 DNA reads TGTGCCAGCAGCTTAGCTAGCGGTCACAGCACAGATACGCAGTATTTT.

V gene TRBV5-8 combines with J gene TRBJ1-5, with D tentatively TRBD1 (6 bases). With 8 bases removed from V and 7 bases from J, the gap between germline ends came to 19 bases. CDR3 length: 14 amino acids. Germline-derived CDR1 and CDR2 are SGHTS and YDEGEE. This chain's CDR3 is CASELGGGNQPQHF. CDR3 DNA sequence: TGTGCCAGTGAGCTGGGAGGGGGGAACCAGCCCCAGCATTTT.

CDR3 loop: CASSLGVPAGANVLTF. In DNA form, the CDR3 reads TGCGCCAGCAGCTTGGGAGTCCCCGCCGGGGCCAACGTCCTGACTTTC. V gene TRBV5-1 combines with J gene TRBJ2-6; no firm D call. V lost 0 bases, J lost 4 bases, and 11 bases lay in between. The length of the CDR3 is 16 residues. The germline V gene has CDR1 SGHRS and CDR2 YFSETQ.

CDR3 sequence reads: CASSDSTGGVGEQYF. In DNA, the CDR3 is TGCGCCAGCAGTGATTCGACAGGGGGAGTCGGCGAGCAGTACTTC. The chain uses TRBV10-2 and TRBJ2-7; TRBD1 agrees at 9 bases. Germline assignment: CDR1 WSHSY and CDR2 SAAADI. The CDR3 sequence is 15 residues long. V gave up 3 bases and J gave up 6 bases; unmatched junction bases: 9.

The chain recombines TRBV7-9 with TRBJ2-3; a weak D match, TRBD2 (5 bases). Germline CDR1 is SEHNR and CDR2 is FQNEAQ (reference sequence). The CDR3 extends over 14 amino acids. The V gene lost 5 bases and the J gene lost 3 bases, with 12 bases spanning the gap. The CDR3: CASSPAAATDTQYF. In nucleotides, the CDR3 is TGTGCCAGCAGCCCAGCAGCGGCGACAGATACGCAGTATTTT.

The rearrangement uses TRBV20-1 and TRBJ2-5; TRBD2 agrees at 7 bases. CDR1 DFQATT and CDR2 SNEGSKA come from the germline V gene (reference sequence). Trimming took 3 bases from V and 4 from J; bases not matched to a gene: 8. The CDR3 has 14 residues. Written as DNA, the CDR3 is TGCAGTGCTAGTCGGGGGAGGGCCACAGAGACCCAGTACTTC. Translated, it gives CSASRGRATETQYF.

The J gene is TRBJ2-7, the V gene TRBV24-1; D is possibly TRBD2 (6 bases). CDR3 length: 14 amino acids. Germline lookup yields CDR1 KGHDR and CDR2 SFDVKD. Trimming took 3 bases from V and 2 from J, leaving 10 bases between them. The CDR3 loop is CATSDGTHPYEQYF. CDR3 DNA sequence: TGTGCCACCAGTGATGGGACTCACCCCTACGAGCAGTACTTC.

The CDR3 here is CASSRRQGTGRMTNEKLFF. Written as DNA, the CDR3 is TGTGCCAGCAGCCGCAGACAGGGGACCGGCCGGATGACTAATGAAAAACTGTTTTTT. This chain joins TRBV14 and TRBJ1-4; 8 bases align to TRBD1. Germline V gives CDR1 SGHDN, CDR2 FVKESK. There are 19 residues in the CDR3. J was trimmed by 2 bases and V by 4 bases; bases with no gene match: 15.

This clone occurred a few times. The chain links TRBV19 to TRBJ2-7; a possible D gene is TRBD1 (6 bases). This CDR3 region has 14 residues. V lost 5 bases and J 4 bases, leaving 15 bases between the germline ends. Per the germline V gene, CDR1 is LNHDA and CDR2 is SQIVND (reference sequence). Here the CDR3 DNA reads TGTGCCAGTAGTGCCCAGGGACAAGAATACGAGCAGTACTTC. This gives the protein CASSAQGQEYEQYF.

This sequence joins TRBV5-1 and TRBJ1-4; 9 bases align to TRBD1. Germline-derived CDR1 and CDR2 are SGHRS and YFSETQ. This CDR3 has 18 amino acids. Unmatched junction bases numbered 7, after V lost 1 base and J lost 0 bases. The CDR3 nucleotides read TGCGCCAGCAGCTTGTCGGGGACAGGGCATGCAACTAATGAAAAACTGTTTTTT. It is translated as CASSLSGTGHATNEKLFF.

V is TRBV6-1 and J is TRBJ2-7, with 13 bases matching TRBD2. Germline values: CDR1 MNHNS, CDR2 SASEGT. There are 14 residues in the CDR3. V lost 2 bases, J lost 11 bases, and 6 bases stayed unmatched. The CDR3, as DNA: TGTGCCAGCAGTGAAATGGGACTAGCGGGGATTAAGTACTTC. Amino acids: CASSEMGLAGIKYF.

The chain couples TRBV5-1 to TRBJ1-4, with a tentative D call TRBD1 (6 bases). V was trimmed by 4 bases and J by 5 bases, leaving 18 bases between them. The germline CDR1 and CDR2 sequences are SGHRS and YFSETQ. CDR3 length: 16 amino acids. In DNA, the CDR3 is TGCGCCAGCAGCCCCATTTTACAGGGACCGAATGAAAAACTGTTTTTT. This gives the protein CASSPILQGPNEKLFF. The variable domain in full, with the rest retrieved from reference TRBV5-1 and TRBJ1-4, is KAGVTQTPRYLIKTRGQQVTLSCSPISGHRSVSWYQQTPGQGLQFLFEYFSETQRNKGNFPGRFSGRQFSNSRSEMNVSTLELGDSALYLCASSPILQGPNEKLFFGSGTQLSVL.

This clone was seen a handful of times. This specimen includes other DNA sequences encoding the same CDR3. The J gene is TRBJ1-2, the V gene TRBV28; no definite D call. V was clipped by 6 bases and J by 4 bases, with 6 bases between them. Germline V gene lookup returns CDR1 MDHEN and CDR2 SYDVKM. The CDR3 has 11 residues. The DNA for the CDR3 is TGTGCCAGCAGCCGCGGCTATGGCTACACCTTC. It codes for CASSRGYGYTF.

V usage is TRBV28 and J usage is TRBJ1-6; TRBD1 aligns across 7 bases. V lost 6 bases to trimming and J lost 0 bases; unmatched junction nucleotides: 23. This CDR3 region has 22 residues. Germline V gives CDR1 MDHEN, CDR2 SYDVKM. This CDR3 is CASRGTAATQGSVRSYNSPLHF. CDR3 sequence (DNA): TGTGCCAGCAGGGGGACAGCGGCAACACAGGGGTCAGTACGCTCCTATAATTCACCCCTCCACTTT.

The chain combines TRBV3-1 (or the pseudogene TRBV3-2) with TRBJ2-7, with 7 nucleotides matching TRBD2. V lost 3 bases and J lost 0; bases outside the gene matches: 5. Germline assignment: CDR1 LGHDT and CDR2 YNNKEL (reference sequence). The CDR3 runs 15 residues. The CDR3 protein is CASSHRLAVSYEQYF. CDR3 sequence (DNA): TGTGCCAGCAGCCACCGACTAGCTGTCTCCTACGAGCAGTACTTC.

V usage is TRBV6-5 and J usage is TRBJ1-4; TRBD1 aligns across 12 bases. J was trimmed by 4 bases and V by 2 bases; bases with no gene match: 2. From germline, CDR1 is MNHEY and CDR2 SVGAGI. The CDR3 runs to 16 residues. The CDR3 is CASSYGTGGGNEKLFF. In DNA, the CDR3 is TGTGCCAGCAGTTACGGGACAGGGGGCGGTAATGAAAAACTGTTTTTT.

This clone appeared once. The chain recombines TRBV18 with TRBJ2-3; 9 bases match TRBD1. V dropped 6 bases and J dropped 0; count of bases not matched to a gene: 4. Germline V gene data show CDR1 as KGHSH and CDR2 as LQKENI. The CDR3 length is 15 residues. The DNA for the CDR3 is TGTGCCAGCTCCGTGGACAGGGGCAGCACAGATACGCAGTATTTT. As protein: CASSVDRGSTDTQYF.

The chain combines TRBV19 with TRBJ2-5; possibly TRBD1 for D (6 bases). Deletions cut 5 bases from V and 3 bases from J, with 10 bases between. There are 13 residues in the CDR3. Germline V gene lookup returns CDR1 LNHDA and CDR2 SQIVND (reference sequence). The CDR3 coding sequence is TGTGCCAGTAGTCGGGACACAGAAGAGACCCAGTACTTC. This gives the protein CASSRDTEETQYF.